The 32 T cell receptor beta chains below come from one sample, sequenced in a study of CD8 T cells in ankylosing spondylitis. Regarding the study as a whole: A TCR beta motif of several highly homologous variants appeared characteristic of ankylosing spondylitis blood.

Antigen specificity for these receptors is unknown. MiXCR, applied by TCRdb to the 5' RACE reads, yields one record per CDR3 protein. The sample lists around 100,000 distinct CDR3 sequences, roughly 8.8% seen once, with 30% to 35% in the top ten. Sequenced input: blood, either unsorted or a sorted T cell fraction (not recorded which). The origin of the receptors is a male donor with ankylosing spondylitis.

This chain links TRBV27 with TRBJ1-2, with a possible D match to TRBD1 (5 bases). V dropped 8 bases and J dropped 3 bases, with 7 bases sitting between them. Germline CDR1 MNHEY, CDR2 SMNVEV (reference sequence). The CDR3 runs to 11 residues. The CDR3 loop reads CASGTDYGYTF. Written as DNA, the CDR3 is TGTGCCAGCGGGACGGACTATGGCTACACCTTC.

This clonotype was picked up a small number of times. This chain links TRBV24-1 with TRBJ2-5; D is ambiguous. The CDR3 totals 13 residues. Per germline, CDR1 KGHDR and CDR2 SFDVKD. Trimming stripped 1 base from V and 4 bases from J, with 6 bases between. The CDR3 reads CATSDLYGETQYF. The CDR3, as DNA: TGTGCCACCAGTGATTTATACGGAGAGACCCAGTACTTC.

Ten or more counts support this clonotype. The chain is built from TRBV24-1 and TRBJ1-2, with 7 bases lining up with TRBD1. This CDR3 region has 14 residues. J gave up 5 bases and V 4 bases, and 6 bases lay outside the gene matches. Looked up from germline, CDR1 is KGHDR and CDR2 is SFDVKD. The CDR3 sequence is CATSDLGQAYGYTF. The CDR3 DNA sequence: TGTGCCACCAGTGACCTCGGACAGGCGTATGGCTACACCTTC.

This clonotype was recorded at least ten times. The chain joins TRBV27 to TRBJ2-7, with 11 positions matching TRBD2. J gave up 4 bases and V 4 bases, and 6 bases lay outside the gene matches. Germline CDR1 and CDR2: MNHEY and SMNVEV (reference sequence). The CDR3 consists of 15 residues. This CDR3 reads CASSSGLAGLYEQYF. In nucleotides, the CDR3 is TGTGCCAGCAGTTCCGGACTAGCGGGTCTATACGAGCAGTACTTC.

This chain uses TRBV6-2 or TRBV6-3 with TRBJ2-3; D may be TRBD1 (6 bases). Germline CDR1 reads MNHEY; CDR2 reads SVGEGT. The CDR3 extends over 14 amino acids. V lost 7 bases, J lost 0 bases, and 11 bases lay in between. CDR3 nucleotide sequence: TGTGCCAGCACCACGGGGACAAGCACAGATACGCAGTATTTT. Its translation: CASTTGTSTDTQYF.

The gene calls are TRBV11-3 and TRBJ2-2; D is tentatively TRBD1 or TRBD2 (5 bases each). The CDR3 contains 17 residues. Per the germline V gene, CDR1 is SGHNT and CDR2 is YENEEA. With 1 base removed from V and 6 bases from J, the gap between germline ends came to 18 bases. This chain's CDR3 is CASSLGGVGPGPGELFF. In nucleotides, the CDR3 is TGTGCCAGCAGCTTAGGAGGGGTAGGACCGGGCCCCGGGGAGCTGTTTTTT. Together with reference TRBV11-3 and TRBJ2-2, the CDR3 gives the full variable domain: EAGVVQSPRYKIIEKKQPVAFWCNPISGHNTLYWYLQNLGQGPELLIRYENEEAVDDSQLPKDRFSAERLKGVDSTLKIQPAELGDSAVYLCASSLGGVGPGPGELFFGEGSRLTVL.

Ten or more counts support this clonotype. The chain recombines TRBV27 with TRBJ1-2; tentatively, D is TRBD1 (6 bases). This CDR3 has 14 residues. The ends were cut back, 2 bases at V and 6 bases at J, with 13 bases in the middle. Germline CDR1 and CDR2: MNHEY and SMNVEV (reference sequence). The CDR3: CASSLGGGANGYTF. The CDR3 region has the DNA TGTGCCAGCAGTTTAGGGGGGGGGGCGAATGGCTACACCTTC.

This clonotype has a handful of counts. The chain has TRBV15 and TRBJ1-5, with no clear D. The CDR3 extends over 15 amino acids. V dropped 1 base and J dropped 3 bases, with 10 bases sitting between them. Germline V gene sequence: CDR1 LNHNV, CDR2 YYDKDF (reference sequence). This chain's CDR3 is CATSRVAGLNQPQHF. CDR3 nucleotide sequence: TGTGCCACCAGCAGAGTGGCCGGACTCAATCAGCCCCAGCATTTT.

J is TRBJ2-3 and V is TRBV5-5; D possibly matches TRBD1 or TRBD2 (5 bases each). Germline CDR1 SGHKS, CDR2 YYEKEE (reference sequence). The CDR3 totals 13 residues. The V gene lost 4 bases and the J gene lost 4 bases, with 10 bases spanning the gap. As DNA, the CDR3 is TGTGCCAGCAGCCCGGGGCGCGCAGATACGCAGTATTTT. Protein product: CASSPGRADTQYF.

V is TRBV20-1 and J is TRBJ1-4; D unresolved. V was cut by 0 bases and J by 8 bases, with 10 bases left in between. Germline V gene sequence: CDR1 DFQATT, CDR2 SNEGSKA (reference sequence). CDR3 size: 13 residues. CDR3: CSARDRFEEKLFF. CDR3 in DNA: TGCAGTGCTAGAGATAGGTTTGAAGAAAAACTGTTTTTT.

In its sample, this clonotype was seen once. The chain is built from TRBV7-8 and TRBJ2-2; 8 bases match TRBD2. This CDR3 is 16 amino acids long. Germline trimming cut 4 bases from V and 3 bases from J; bases unmatched to any gene: 7. Per germline, CDR1 SGHVS and CDR2 FQNEAQ. DNA of the CDR3: TGTGCCAGCAGCTCTTCAAGCGGGAGCGACACCGGGGAGCTGTTTTTT. This translates into CASSSSSGSDTGELFF.

This clonotype was recorded a few times. The chain carries TRBV20-1 and TRBJ1-2; D unresolved. CDR1 DFQATT and CDR2 SNEGSKA come from the germline V gene (reference sequence). The germline V and J ends were trimmed by 0 bases and 5 bases, with 25 bases remaining between them. CDR3 length equals 18 residues. The DNA for the CDR3 is TGCAGTGCTAGAGACCAATTAAGGACGGACTCGATCCAATATGGCTACACCTTC. Translated: CSARDQLRTDSIQYGYTF.

The rearrangement uses TRBV10-2 and TRBJ1-5; 9 nucleotides line up with TRBD1. CDR3 length: 15 amino acids. V gave up 5 bases and J gave up 6 bases; unmatched junction bases: 8. Per germline, CDR1 WSHSY and CDR2 SAAADI. CDR3 sequence (DNA): TGCGCCAGCAGTTCACTCGGACAGGGGAGTCAGCCCCAGCATTTT. Its translation: CASSSLGQGSQPQHF.

The gene calls are TRBV3-1 and TRBJ2-3, with a possible D match to TRBD2 (6 bases). The germline CDR1 and CDR2 sequences are LGHDT and YNNKEL (reference sequence). Trimming shortened V by 0 bases and J by 6 bases, and 16 bases separated the two germline ends. The CDR3 loop spans 16 amino acids. The CDR3 loop is CASSQDLDSGGDTQYF. The CDR3 nucleotides read TGTGCCAGCAGCCAAGATCTTGATAGCGGAGGGGATACGCAGTATTTT.

The CDR3 DNA follows: TGCAGCGTTCAATGGAGGACAGGGATGGGAAACGAGCAGTACTTC. This translates into CSVQWRTGMGNEQYF. This chain links TRBV29-1 with TRBJ2-7; 8 nucleotides align to TRBD1. CDR3 length equals 15 residues. The V gene's germline CDR1 is SQVTM and CDR2 ANQGSEA. The V segment lost 5 bases and the J segment 5 bases; nucleotides outside the gene matches: 14.

This clonotype was recorded at least ten times. The genes are TRBV15 and TRBJ2-1; no clear D. This CDR3 has 12 amino acids. V was pared by 2 bases and J by 7 bases, with 6 bases between. Looked up from germline, CDR1 is LNHNV and CDR2 is YYDKDF (reference sequence). The CDR3 DNA reads as TGTGCCACCAGCAGACTGGGGAATGAGCAGTTCTTC. This gives the protein CATSRLGNEQFF.

This clonotype was seen repeatedly, ten times or more. This chain links TRBV29-1 with TRBJ2-1, with D unclear. This CDR3 spans 12 amino acids. Germline V CDR1 and CDR2: SQVTM, ANQGSEA. The germline V and J ends were trimmed by 5 bases and 4 bases, with 9 bases remaining between them. CDR3 residues: CSVPRLYNEQFF. In DNA form, the CDR3 reads TGCAGCGTTCCCAGGCTATACAATGAGCAGTTCTTC.

This clonotype was picked up a small number of times. V and J are TRBV27 and TRBJ2-1, with 9 bases aligning to TRBD1. V shed 4 bases, J shed 10 bases, and the junction held 8 bases outside the gene matches. The CDR3 sequence is 14 residues long. Germline CDR1 MNHEY, CDR2 SMNVEV (reference sequence). The CDR3 nucleotides are TGTGCCAGCAGTTACCGACAGGGGGAGAGGGAGCAGTTCTTC. Its protein product is CASSYRQGEREQFF.

This clonotype was seen a few times. The chain recombines TRBV4-2 with TRBJ2-3; D unresolved. The V gene's germline CDR1 is LGHNA and CDR2 YNFKEQ. V lost 0 bases to trimming and J lost 6 bases, with 7 bases between them. The CDR3 extends over 13 amino acids. The CDR3 reads CASSQERVDTQYF. CDR3 DNA: TGTGCCAGCAGCCAAGAAAGAGTGGATACGCAGTATTTT.

The table lists this clonotype with a few counts. V and J are TRBV5-6 and TRBJ2-7; 9 positions match TRBD1. Germline-derived CDR1 and CDR2 are SGHDT and YYEEEE. The CDR3 covers 14 residues. J lost 5 bases, V lost 3 bases, and 6 bases had no gene match. As DNA, the CDR3 is TGTGCCAGCAGCTGGGGGACAGGGCCGAACGAGCAGTACTTC. It yields the protein CASSWGTGPNEQYF.

This clonotype was detected ten times or more. The V gene is TRBV12-3 or TRBV12-4, the J gene TRBJ2-7; D may be TRBD1 (5 bases). V was shortened by 6 bases and J by 0 bases, with 9 bases between the two germline ends. This CDR3 contains 13 residues. CDR3 amino acids: CASSLQDSYEQYV. DNA of the CDR3: TGTGCCAGCAGCCTACAGGACTCCTACGAGCAGTACGTC.

This clonotype was seen more than once but under ten times. This chain connects TRBV2 to TRBJ2-5; D tentatively fits TRBD1 or TRBD2 (5 bases each). The V end lost 8 bases, the J end lost 9 bases, and 19 bases lay between the germline ends. Per germline, CDR1 SNHLY and CDR2 FYNNEI. This CDR3 comprises 13 residues. CDR3 protein: CASFRGDPEAQYF. The CDR3 DNA reads as TGTGCCAGCTTTAGGGGAGACCCTGAGGCCCAGTACTTC.

This clonotype was picked up a small number of times. The chain uses TRBV6-1 and TRBJ2-2; TRBD2 might be the D (6 bases). V lost 2 bases, J lost 0 bases, and 7 bases lay in between. Germline lookup yields CDR1 MNHNS and CDR2 SASEGT. The length of the CDR3 is 15 residues. The chain's CDR3 is CASSELAANTGELFF. CDR3 coding DNA: TGTGCCAGCAGTGAATTAGCGGCGAACACCGGGGAGCTGTTTTTT.

The rearrangement links TRBV7-9 to TRBJ2-7; the match to TRBD1 covers 7 bases. Germline V CDR1 and CDR2: SEHNR, FQNEAQ (reference sequence). Trimming took 5 bases from V and 3 from J; bases not matched to a gene: 4. The CDR3 is 13 residues long. For the CDR3, the DNA is TGTGCCAGCAGCCAGGGACAGAGCTACGAGCAGTACGTC. Translation gives CASSQGQSYEQYV.

V is TRBV20-1 and J is TRBJ2-2; D not resolved. CDR3 length: 15 residues. Germline V CDR1 and CDR2: DFQATT, SNEGSKA (reference sequence). V gave up 1 base and J gave up 2 bases, with 11 bases separating them. Written as DNA, the CDR3 is TGCAGTGCTAGAGTACGGGCCGATAACACCGGGGAGCTGTTTTTT. Its translation: CSARVRADNTGELFF.

This clonotype showed up many times. The chain combines TRBV20-1 with TRBJ2-1, with D possibly being TRBD2 (5 bases). The germline V gene has CDR1 DFQATT and CDR2 SNEGSKA (reference sequence). Trimming pared 1 base from V and 0 bases from J, leaving 13 bases between. CDR3 length: 16 amino acids. The CDR3 nucleotides read TGCAGTGCTAGAGGAGGGAGATCCTTCTCCTACAATGAGCAGTTCTTC. Protein: CSARGGRSFSYNEQFF.

This clonotype came up many times. This chain connects TRBV5-1 to TRBJ2-4; TRBD1 aligns across 8 bases. V lost 0 bases to trimming and J lost 0 bases; unmatched junction nucleotides: 11. The germline gives CDR1 SGHRS, CDR2 YFSETQ. CDR3 length: 19 amino acids. The CDR3 here is CASSLARAGGLLAKNIQYF. The CDR3 bases are TGCGCCAGCAGCTTGGCCCGAGCAGGGGGCTTGCTAGCCAAAAACATTCAGTACTTC.

The chain has TRBV7-8 and TRBJ2-1; TRBD1 agrees at 9 bases. This CDR3 comprises 14 residues. Germline V gene sequence: CDR1 SGHVS, CDR2 FQNEAQ. The J segment lost 7 bases and the V segment lost 8 bases, leaving 9 bases of the junction unmatched. The CDR3 spells CASERDRAFNEQFF. The CDR3 bases are TGTGCCAGCGAACGGGACAGGGCCTTTAATGAGCAGTTCTTC.

The chain links TRBV9 to TRBJ1-1; no firm D call. The CDR3 contains 13 residues. Germline CDR1 and CDR2: SGDLS and YYNGEE. Trimming took 2 bases from V and 4 from J, leaving 9 bases between them. The CDR3 reads CASSVLELTEAFF. Written as DNA, the CDR3 is TGTGCCAGCAGCGTTCTCGAACTCACTGAAGCTTTCTTT.

V gene TRBV7-9 combines with J gene TRBJ2-5, with 7 bases fitting TRBD1. The CDR3 extends over 15 amino acids. Germline-derived CDR1 and CDR2 are SEHNR and FQNEAQ (reference sequence). J gave up 5 bases and V 3 bases, and 9 bases lay outside the gene matches. CDR3 in DNA: TGTGCCAGCAGCTTGGGGACAGTCTTGGGGGAGACCCAGTACTTC. Protein product: CASSLGTVLGETQYF.

Only a few counts were recorded for this clonotype. The chain uses TRBV5-1 and TRBJ1-4, with D uncertain. In germline, CDR1 is SGHRS, CDR2 YFSETQ. The V and J ends lost 1 base and 7 bases respectively, with 14 bases between them. This CDR3 spans 15 amino acids. The CDR3 loop is CASSLWGAETEKLFF. The CDR3 region has the DNA TGCGCCAGCAGCTTGTGGGGAGCCGAAACTGAAAAACTGTTTTTT.

This clonotype appeared a few times. The chain recombines TRBV7-8 with TRBJ2-1; TRBD1 agrees at 8 bases. V gave up 6 bases and J gave up 2 bases; unmatched junction bases: 9. Per the germline V gene, CDR1 is SGHVS and CDR2 is FQNEAQ. The CDR3 contains 16 residues. DNA of the CDR3: TGTGCCAGCAGTTTTACACCGGGACAGGCCTACAATGAGCAGTTCTTC. Translating it yields CASSFTPGQAYNEQFF.